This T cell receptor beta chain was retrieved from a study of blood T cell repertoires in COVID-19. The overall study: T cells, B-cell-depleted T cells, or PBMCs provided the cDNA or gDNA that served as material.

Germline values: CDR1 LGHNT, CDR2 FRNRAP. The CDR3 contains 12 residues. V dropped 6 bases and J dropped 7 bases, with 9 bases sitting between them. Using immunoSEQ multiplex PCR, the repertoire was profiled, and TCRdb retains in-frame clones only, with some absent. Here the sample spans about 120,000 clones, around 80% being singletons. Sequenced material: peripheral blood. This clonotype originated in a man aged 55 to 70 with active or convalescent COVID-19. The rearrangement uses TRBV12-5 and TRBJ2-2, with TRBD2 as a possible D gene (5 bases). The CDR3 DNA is TGTGCTAGTGGCAGGACTGGCGGGGAGCTGTTTTTT. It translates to CASGRTGGELFF.